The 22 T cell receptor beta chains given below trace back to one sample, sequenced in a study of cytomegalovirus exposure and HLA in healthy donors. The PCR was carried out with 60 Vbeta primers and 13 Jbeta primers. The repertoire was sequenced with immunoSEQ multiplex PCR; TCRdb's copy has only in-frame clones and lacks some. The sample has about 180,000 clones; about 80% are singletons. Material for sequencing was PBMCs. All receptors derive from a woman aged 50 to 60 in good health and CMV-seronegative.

The CDR3 region has the DNA TGTGCCAGCAGCTTAGTACCGAGCTCTGGGGCCAACGTCCTGACTTTC. Its translation: CASSLVPSSGANVLTF. The rearrangement joins TRBV7-2 to TRBJ2-6; D is unresolved. Trimming took off 1 base at V and 0 bases at J, with 7 bases between the two ends. Germline-derived CDR1 and CDR2 are SGHTA and FQGNSA. The CDR3 covers 16 residues.

The DNA for the CDR3 is TGTGCCAGCAGCCCCAGGGACAGCCCGTCCGGGGAGCTGTTTTTT. This encodes CASSPRDSPSGELFF. V gene TRBV9 combines with J gene TRBJ2-2; 7 bases match TRBD1. Germline CDR1 reads SGDLS; CDR2 reads YYNGEE. The ends lost 4 bases at V and 6 bases at J; junction bases unmatched: 9. The CDR3 is made up of 15 amino acids.

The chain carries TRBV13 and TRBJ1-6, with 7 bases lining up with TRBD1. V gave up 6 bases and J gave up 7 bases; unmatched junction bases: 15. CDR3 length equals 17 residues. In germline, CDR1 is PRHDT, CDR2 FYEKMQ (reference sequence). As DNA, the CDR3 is TGTGCCAGCAGGTATCGTAGGTGGGGACAGCAAAATTCACCCCTCCACTTT. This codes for CASRYRRWGQQNSPLHF.

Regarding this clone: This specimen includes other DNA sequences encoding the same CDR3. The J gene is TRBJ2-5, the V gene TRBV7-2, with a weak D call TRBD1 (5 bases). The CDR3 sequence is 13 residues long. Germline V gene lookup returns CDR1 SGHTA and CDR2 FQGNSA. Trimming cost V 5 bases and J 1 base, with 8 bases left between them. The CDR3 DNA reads TGTGCCAGCAGCCGCGACAGCCAAGAGACCCAGTACTTC. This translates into CASSRDSQETQYF.

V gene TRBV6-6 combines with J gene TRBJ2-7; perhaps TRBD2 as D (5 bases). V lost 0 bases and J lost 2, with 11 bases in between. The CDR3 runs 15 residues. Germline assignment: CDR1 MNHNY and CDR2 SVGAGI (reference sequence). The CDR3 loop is CASSYSEGRTYEQYF. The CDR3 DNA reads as TGTGCCAGCAGTTACTCTGAGGGTCGGACCTACGAGCAGTACTTC.

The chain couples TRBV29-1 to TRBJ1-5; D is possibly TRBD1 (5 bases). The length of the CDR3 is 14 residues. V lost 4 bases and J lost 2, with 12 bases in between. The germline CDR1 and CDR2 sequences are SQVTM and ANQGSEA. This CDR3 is CSVVGEGGNQPQHF. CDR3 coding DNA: TGCAGCGTTGTAGGGGAAGGGGGCAATCAGCCCCAGCATTTT.

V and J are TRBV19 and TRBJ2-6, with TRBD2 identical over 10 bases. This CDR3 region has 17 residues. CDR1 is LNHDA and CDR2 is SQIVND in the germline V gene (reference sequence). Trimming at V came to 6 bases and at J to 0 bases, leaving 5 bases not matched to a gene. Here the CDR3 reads CASSKLAGSSGANVLTF. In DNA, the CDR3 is TGTGCCAGTAGCAAACTAGCGGGGAGCTCTGGGGCCAACGTCCTGACTTTC.

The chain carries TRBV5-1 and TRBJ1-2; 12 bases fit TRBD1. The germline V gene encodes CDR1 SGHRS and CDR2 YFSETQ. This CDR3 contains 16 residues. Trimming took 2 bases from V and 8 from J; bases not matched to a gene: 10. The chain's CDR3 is CASSFPPGQGAEGYTF. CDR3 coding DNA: TGCGCCAGCAGCTTCCCTCCGGGACAGGGGGCGGAGGGCTACACCTTC.

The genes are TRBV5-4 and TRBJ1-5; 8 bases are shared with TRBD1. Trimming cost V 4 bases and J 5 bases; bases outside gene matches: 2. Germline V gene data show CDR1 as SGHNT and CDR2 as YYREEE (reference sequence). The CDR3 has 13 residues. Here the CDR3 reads CASSRDRHQPQHF. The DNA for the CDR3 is TGTGCCAGCAGCCGGGACAGGCATCAGCCCCAGCATTTT.

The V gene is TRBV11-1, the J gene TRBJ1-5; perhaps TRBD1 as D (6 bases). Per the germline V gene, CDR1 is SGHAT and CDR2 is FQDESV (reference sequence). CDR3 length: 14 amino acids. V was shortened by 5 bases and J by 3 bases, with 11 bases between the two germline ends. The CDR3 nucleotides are TGTGCCAGCAGCAAAACAGGGTTCAATCAGCCCCAGCATTTT. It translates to CASSKTGFNQPQHF.

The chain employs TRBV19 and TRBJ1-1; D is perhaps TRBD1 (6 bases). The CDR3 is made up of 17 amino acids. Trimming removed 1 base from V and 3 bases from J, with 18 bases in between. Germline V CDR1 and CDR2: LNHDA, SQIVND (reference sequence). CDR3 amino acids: CASSIVRSGGGYTEAFF. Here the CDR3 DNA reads TGTGCCAGTAGTATAGTGCGCTCGGGGGGCGGATACACTGAAGCTTTCTTT.

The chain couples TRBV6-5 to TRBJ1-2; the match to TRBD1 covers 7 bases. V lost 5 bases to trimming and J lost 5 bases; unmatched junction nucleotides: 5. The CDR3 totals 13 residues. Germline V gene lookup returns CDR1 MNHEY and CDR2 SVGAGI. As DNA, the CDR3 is TGTGCCAGCAGTCCAGGACAGGATTATGGCTACACCTTC. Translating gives CASSPGQDYGYTF.

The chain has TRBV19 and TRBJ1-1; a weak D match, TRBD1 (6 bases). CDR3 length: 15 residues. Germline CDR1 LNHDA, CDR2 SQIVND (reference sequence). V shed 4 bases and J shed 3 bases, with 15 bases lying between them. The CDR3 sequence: CASSTQGGGYTEAFF. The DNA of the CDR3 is TGTGCCAGTAGTACACAGGGAGGGGGATACACTGAAGCTTTCTTT.

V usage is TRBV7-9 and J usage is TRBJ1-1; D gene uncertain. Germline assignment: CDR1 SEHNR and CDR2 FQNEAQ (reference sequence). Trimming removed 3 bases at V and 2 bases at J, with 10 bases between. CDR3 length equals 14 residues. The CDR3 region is CASSFLSGNTEAFF. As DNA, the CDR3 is TGTGCCAGCAGCTTCTTGTCGGGAAACACTGAAGCTTTCTTT.

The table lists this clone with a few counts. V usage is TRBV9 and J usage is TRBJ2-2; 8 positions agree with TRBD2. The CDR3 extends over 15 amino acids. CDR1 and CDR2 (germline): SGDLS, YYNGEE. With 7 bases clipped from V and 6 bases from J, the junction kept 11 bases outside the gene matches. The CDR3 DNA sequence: TGTGCCAGCGGACCAGCGGGAGTAGGCGCCGGGGAGCTGTTTTTT. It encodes CASGPAGVGAGELFF.

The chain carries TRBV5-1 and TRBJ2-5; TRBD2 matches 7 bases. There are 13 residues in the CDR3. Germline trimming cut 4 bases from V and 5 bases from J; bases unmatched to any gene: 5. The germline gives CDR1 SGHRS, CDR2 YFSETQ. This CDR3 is CASSPRAGETQYF. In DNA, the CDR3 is TGCGCCAGCAGCCCTAGAGCGGGGGAGACCCAGTACTTC.

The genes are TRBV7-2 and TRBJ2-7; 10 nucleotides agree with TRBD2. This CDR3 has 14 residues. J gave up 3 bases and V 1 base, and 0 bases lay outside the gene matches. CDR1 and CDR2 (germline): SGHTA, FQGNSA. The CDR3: CASSLGLAGYEQYF. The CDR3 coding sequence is TGTGCCAGCAGCTTAGGACTAGCGGGCTACGAGCAGTACTTC.

CDR3 loop: CASSLSGATRDTEAFF. In nucleotides, the CDR3 is TGTGCCAGCAGCTTGTCAGGGGCCACGAGAGACACTGAAGCTTTCTTT. This rearrangement joins TRBV5-4 to TRBJ1-1, with D possibly being TRBD1 (6 bases). Germline assignment: CDR1 SGHNT and CDR2 YYREEE (reference sequence). V was clipped by 1 base and J by 3 bases, with 16 bases between them. There are 16 residues in the CDR3.

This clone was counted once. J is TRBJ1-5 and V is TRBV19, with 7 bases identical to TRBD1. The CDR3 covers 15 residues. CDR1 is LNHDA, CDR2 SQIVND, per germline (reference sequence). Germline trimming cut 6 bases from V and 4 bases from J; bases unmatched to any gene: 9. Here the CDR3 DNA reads TGTGCCAGTAGGGCGGCGGGACAGAGGAATCAGCCCCAGCATTTT. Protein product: CASRAAGQRNQPQHF.

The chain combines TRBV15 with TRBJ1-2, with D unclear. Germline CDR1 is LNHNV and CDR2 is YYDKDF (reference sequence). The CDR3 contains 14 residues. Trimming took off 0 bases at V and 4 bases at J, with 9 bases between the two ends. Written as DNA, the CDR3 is TGTGCCACCAGCAGAGATGAAGAGGGCTATGGCTACACCTTC. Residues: CATSRDEEGYGYTF.

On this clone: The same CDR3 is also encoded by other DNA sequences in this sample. CDR3 in DNA: TGTGCCAGCAGTTTAGTTAGAACCGGGGAGCTGTTTTTT. Translated, it gives CASSLVRTGELFF. This sequence joins TRBV27 and TRBJ2-2, with unresolved D. Germline V gene lookup returns CDR1 MNHEY and CDR2 SMNVEV (reference sequence). The V end was cut by 2 bases, the J end by 5 bases, with 6 bases between. The length of the CDR3 is 13 residues.

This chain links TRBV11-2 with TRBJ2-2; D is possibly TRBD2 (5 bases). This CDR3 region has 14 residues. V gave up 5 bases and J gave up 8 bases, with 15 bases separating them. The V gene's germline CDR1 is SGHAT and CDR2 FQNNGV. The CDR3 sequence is CASSARRTGGELFF. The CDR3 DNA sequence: TGTGCCAGCAGCGCCAGACGTACGGGAGGGGAGCTGTTTTTT.